Ten or more counts support the clone carrying this T cell receptor (beta chain). No antigen is known for it. The second PCR ran roughly 7 to 12 cycles with a sample-barcoded 5' primer and J-beta primers. TCRdb re-analysed the 5' RACE reads in MiXCR, keeping a single row per CDR3 protein. The profile shows about 720,000 distinct CDR3 sequences, roughly 25% of them singletons. The data are from a study of blood T cells in healthy people across ages. With each sample, at least 5 micrograms of total RNA were extracted. General observations from the study: CMV status of donors was not determined, possibly confounding expanded clonotype changes.

Germline V gene data show CDR1 as SGHTA and CDR2 as FQGNSA. The V end was cut by 0 bases, the J end by 9 bases, with 12 bases between. This CDR3 has 14 residues. The data were also submitted as part of a second study, on T cells of mothers and their children. This second study says: Three healthy Caucasian mothers, along with their six children, served as the donors. Whatever RNA was extracted went entirely into cDNA synthesis, at around 1.6 ug per 15 ul.

What was sequenced was blood. This TCR was recovered from a boy aged 10-17 years in good health. V gene TRBV7-2 combines with J gene TRBJ2-1; D is perhaps TRBD2 (5 bases). In DNA form, the CDR3 reads TGTGCCAGCAGCTTAGCTTTGGCCGGAGGTGAGCAGTTCTTC. Amino acids: CASSLALAGGEQFF.